A single T cell receptor beta chain is shown here with its context. The data belong to a study of blood T cell repertoires in COVID-19. Study-level information: Sources were T cells, B-cell-depleted T cells, or PBMCs; the material itself was cDNA or gDNA.

The germline CDR1 and CDR2 sequences are SGDLS and YYNGEE. The CDR3 totals 16 residues. V lost 0 bases and J lost 4; bases outside the gene matches: 6. Authors' processing steps: Nucleated cell number was recorded as an estimate derived from reference gene primer amplification. Data came from immunoSEQ multiplex PCR; TCRdb stores just in-frame clones and leaves some out. V and J calls and clone size are as listed in that table; D and trimming were resolved from the DNA. The sample comprises around 480,000 clones, roughly nine tenths of which are singletons, and roughly 0.7% rests with the top ten. Clinical history reported by participants formed the basis on which cohorts were assigned.

What was sequenced was PBMCs or T cells enriched from blood (not recorded which). This chain links TRBV9 with TRBJ1-1; 10 bases are a match to TRBD1. The clonotype comes from a woman between 18 and 29 years old who had recovered from COVID-19. The CDR3 here is CASSVAGGQGITEAFF. The CDR3 region has the DNA TGTGCCAGCAGCGTAGCGGGGGGACAGGGGATCACTGAAGCTTTCTTT.